Listed here are 21 T cell receptor beta chains from one sample, sequenced in a study of blood T cell repertoires in COVID-19. TCRdb keeps only in-frame clones here, not all; method: immunoSEQ multiplex PCR. The data hold around 99,000 clones, with roughly 78% observed a single time. Specimen: peripheral blood. The receptors shown here come from a woman aged 80 or older with active or convalescent COVID-19.

The genes are TRBV5-1 and TRBJ2-3; TRBD2 aligns across 15 bases. The CDR3 contains 19 residues. CDR1 is SGHRS, CDR2 YFSETQ, per germline. V shed 4 bases and J 2 bases; nucleotides not matched to a gene: 11. CDR3 sequence reads: CASSKGLAGGRRPTDTQYF. In DNA, the CDR3 is TGCGCCAGCAGCAAGGGACTAGCGGGAGGACGACGCCCCACAGATACGCAGTATTTT.

The chain combines TRBV9 with TRBJ2-2; 7 bases align to TRBD1. Per the germline V gene, CDR1 is SGDLS and CDR2 is YYNGEE. Trimming removed 4 bases from V and 3 bases from J; junction bases left unmatched: 6. This CDR3 contains 15 residues. CDR3 sequence: CASSRSTGDTGELFF. In DNA, the CDR3 is TGTGCCAGCAGCCGTTCTACAGGGGACACCGGGGAGCTGTTTTTT.

The chain has TRBV2 and TRBJ2-7; 7 positions agree with TRBD2. The CDR3 covers 12 residues. With V trimmed by 8 bases and J by 3 bases, 4 bases remained unmatched. Germline CDR1 reads SNHLY; CDR2 reads FYNNEI. The CDR3, as DNA: TGTGCCAGCGGGGGGGAACGCTACGAGCAGTACTTC. This codes for CASGGERYEQYF. The variable domain in full, with the rest retrieved from reference TRBV2 and TRBJ2-7, is EPEVTQTPSHQVTQMGQEVILRCVPISNHLYFYWYRQILGQKVEFLVSFYNNEISEKSEIFDDQFSVERPDGSNFTLKIRSTKLEDSAMYFCASGGERYEQYFGPGTRLTVT.

There are a few counts of this clone. V and J are TRBV19 and TRBJ2-1; 12 bases line up with TRBD1. The CDR3 has 17 residues. The junction had 6 bases not matched to a gene; V was cut back by 2 bases and J by 4 bases. Germline CDR1 is LNHDA and CDR2 is SQIVND (reference sequence). This CDR3 is CASSIRGTGGAYNEQFF. In nucleotides, the CDR3 is TGTGCCAGTAGTATAAGAGGGACAGGGGGCGCGTACAATGAGCAGTTCTTC.

The chain links TRBV19 to TRBJ2-1; 8 bases line up with TRBD2. The V gene end was trimmed by 1 base and the J gene end by 5 bases; junction bases not matched to a gene: 10. The CDR3 sequence is 17 residues long. The germline V gene encodes CDR1 LNHDA and CDR2 SQIVND (reference sequence). The CDR3: CASSIVPGGRWDNEQFF. The CDR3 coding sequence is TGTGCCAGTAGTATAGTCCCCGGCGGGAGGTGGGACAATGAGCAGTTCTTC.

The CDR3 is CASKGQGAITGELFF. DNA for the CDR3: TGTGCCAGCAAGGGACAGGGGGCTATCACCGGGGAGCTGTTTTTT. The chain links TRBV6-5 to TRBJ2-2; 12 bases agree with TRBD1. From germline, CDR1 is MNHEY and CDR2 SVGAGI. The CDR3 contains 15 residues. The V segment lost 7 bases and the J segment 4 bases; nucleotides outside the gene matches: 4.

This chain joins TRBV28 and TRBJ1-3; 7 positions match TRBD1. Looked up from germline, CDR1 is MDHEN and CDR2 is SYDVKM. The V segment lost 7 bases and the J segment 4 bases; nucleotides outside the gene matches: 10. This CDR3 region has 15 residues. CDR3 sequence reads: CASTSIQGNGNTIYF. The CDR3 DNA reads TGTGCCAGCACCTCGATACAGGGGAACGGAAACACCATATATTTT.

A few counts support this clone. The chain is built from TRBV18 and TRBJ1-2; TRBD1 is a possible D gene (5 bases). Per germline, CDR1 KGHSH and CDR2 LQKENI. The V end lost 6 bases, the J end lost 6 bases, and 17 bases lay between the germline ends. The CDR3 runs 14 residues. CDR3 protein: CASSSRGGEHGYTF. In nucleotides, the CDR3 is TGTGCCAGCTCTTCGCGGGGAGGGGAACATGGCTACACCTTC.

This chain connects TRBV5-1 to TRBJ2-1; 12 bases are a match to TRBD1. V was clipped by 0 bases and J by 7 bases; unmatched bases: 5. Germline V CDR1 and CDR2: SGHRS, YFSETQ. This CDR3 comprises 16 residues. The CDR3 protein is CASSLAGTGGRNEQFF. CDR3 DNA: TGCGCCAGCAGCTTGGCGGGGACAGGGGGCAGGAATGAGCAGTTCTTC.

V gene TRBV5-4 combines with J gene TRBJ1-6, with 9 bases identical to TRBD1. CDR3 length equals 17 residues. V was pared by 4 bases and J by 1 base, with 6 bases of the junction left unmatched. The V gene's germline CDR1 is SGHNT and CDR2 YYREEE (reference sequence). The DNA for the CDR3 is TGTGCCAGCAGCCAAAACAGGGGGCCTTCCTATAATTCACCCCTCCACTTT. It is translated as CASSQNRGPSYNSPLHF.

This clone showed up many times. This chain links TRBV9 with TRBJ2-2; D not certain. CDR1 SGDLS and CDR2 YYNGEE come from the germline V gene. The CDR3 loop spans 12 amino acids. V was pared by 0 bases and J by 8 bases, with 5 bases between. The CDR3 DNA reads TGTGCCAGCAGCGTAGAAGAGGGGGAGCTGTTTTTT. It yields the protein CASSVEEGELFF.

Note on this clone: The same CDR3 is also encoded by other DNA sequences in this sample. The V and J genes are TRBV28 and TRBJ2-2; 9 bases are shared with TRBD1. CDR3 length equals 17 residues. Germline CDR1 MDHEN, CDR2 SYDVKM. J was trimmed by 6 bases and V by 3 bases; bases with no gene match: 11. CDR3 amino acids: CASSFFGTGPASGELFF. CDR3 coding DNA: TGTGCCAGCAGTTTTTTCGGGACAGGGCCGGCCTCCGGGGAGCTGTTTTTT. Filled out from reference TRBV28 and TRBJ2-2, the complete variable domain reads DVKVTQSSRYLVKRTGEKVFLECVQDMDHENMFWYRQDPGLGLRLIYFSYDVKMKEKGDIPEGYSVSREKKERFSLILESASTNQTSMYLCASSFFGTGPASGELFFGEGSRLTVL.

The chain carries TRBV9 and TRBJ2-1; tentatively, D is TRBD2 (6 bases). The ends were cut back, 2 bases at V and 0 bases at J, with 9 bases in the middle. Germline CDR1 reads SGDLS; CDR2 reads YYNGEE. The CDR3 runs 15 residues. CDR3 nucleotides: TGTGCCAGCAGCGTGACCGGGAGCTCCTACAATGAGCAGTTCTTC. Encoded protein: CASSVTGSSYNEQFF.

CDR3 DNA: TGTGCCAGCAGGACTAGGGGGCACCGGGAGCTGTTTTTT. As protein: CASRTRGHRELFF. The V call is TRBV27, the J call TRBJ2-2; weak D call: TRBD1 (7 bases). V lost 6 bases and J lost 9, with 14 bases in between. The CDR3 has 13 residues. Germline values: CDR1 MNHEY, CDR2 SMNVEV (reference sequence).

The V and J genes are TRBV7-8 and TRBJ2-2; 12 bases map to TRBD2. The V gene's germline CDR1 is SGHVS and CDR2 FQNEAQ. V lost 8 bases to trimming and J lost 6 bases; unmatched junction nucleotides: 4. The CDR3 has 14 residues. CDR3 amino acids: CASSTSGSAGELFF. For the CDR3, the DNA is TGTGCCAGCTCGACTAGCGGGAGCGCCGGGGAGCTGTTTTTT.

The J gene is TRBJ1-2, the V gene TRBV28; 9 bases map to TRBD1. The CDR3 spans 13 residues. Germline loops: CDR1 MDHEN, CDR2 SYDVKM. V dropped 6 bases and J dropped 7; count of bases not matched to a gene: 6. DNA of the CDR3: TGTGCCAGCAGAACCACAGGGGGCGGTGGCTACACCTTC. This codes for CASRTTGGGGYTF.

The V and J genes are TRBV30 and TRBJ2-5, with 8 bases matching TRBD2. Germline CDR1 reads GTSNPN; CDR2 reads SVGIG (reference sequence). V was clipped by 4 bases and J by 5 bases; unmatched bases: 15. This CDR3 is built from 16 residues. The DNA of the CDR3 is TGTGCCTGGACCCCCCCCCAACTAGCGGTAGGGGAGACCCAGTACTTC. This codes for CAWTPPQLAVGETQYF.

The CDR3 nucleotides are TGTGCCAGCAGTGATATCCGGGACGGGGAGCTGTTTTTT. This codes for CASSDIRDGELFF. The V gene is TRBV6-1, the J gene TRBJ2-2, with D possibly matching TRBD2 (5 bases). The V gene lost 3 bases and the J gene lost 7 bases, with 9 bases spanning the gap. Germline lookup yields CDR1 MNHNS and CDR2 SASEGT. The CDR3 length is 13 residues.

The chain is built from TRBV5-1 and TRBJ1-6; TRBD1 aligns across 10 bases. Germline-derived CDR1 and CDR2 are SGHRS and YFSETQ. The CDR3 runs 15 residues. V shed 0 bases and J 8 bases; nucleotides not matched to a gene: 2. CDR3 in amino acids: CASSLEGQGHSPLHF. The CDR3 DNA is TGCGCCAGCAGCTTGGAGGGACAGGGGCATTCACCCCTCCACTTT.

The CDR3 region is CASSLVLVGNEQFF. In DNA form, the CDR3 reads TGTGCCAGCAGCTTAGTCCTAGTTGGCAATGAGCAGTTCTTC. The rearrangement links TRBV13 to TRBJ2-1, with D unresolved. Trimming shortened V by 1 base and J by 6 bases, and 10 bases separated the two germline ends. Germline V gene lookup returns CDR1 PRHDT and CDR2 FYEKMQ (reference sequence). This CDR3 comprises 14 residues.

The V gene is TRBV5-1, the J gene TRBJ1-6; 8 positions match TRBD1. The CDR3 has 16 residues. Germline CDR1 and CDR2: SGHRS and YFSETQ. V lost 4 bases to trimming and J lost 7 bases; unmatched junction nucleotides: 10. CDR3 amino acids: CASSPGVDRVNSPLHF. Here the CDR3 DNA reads TGCGCCAGCAGCCCAGGTGTGGACAGGGTCAATTCACCCCTCCACTTT.